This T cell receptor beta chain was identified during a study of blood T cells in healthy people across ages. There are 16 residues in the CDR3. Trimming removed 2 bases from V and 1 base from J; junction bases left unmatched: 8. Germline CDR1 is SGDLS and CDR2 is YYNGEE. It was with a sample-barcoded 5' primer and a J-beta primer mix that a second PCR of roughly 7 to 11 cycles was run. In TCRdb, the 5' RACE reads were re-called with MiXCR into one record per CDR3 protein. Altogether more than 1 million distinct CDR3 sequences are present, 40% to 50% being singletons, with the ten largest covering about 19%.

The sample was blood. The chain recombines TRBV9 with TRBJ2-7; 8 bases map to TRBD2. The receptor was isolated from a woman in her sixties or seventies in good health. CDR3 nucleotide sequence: TGTGCCAGCAGCGTTGGGGGTAGCGGGATGTCCTACGAGCAGTACTTC. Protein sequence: CASSVGGSGMSYEQYF.